Here is one T cell receptor (beta chain) with its context. Its antigen is not known. Separate cDNA molecules each had unique molecular identifiers attached to them. One entry per CDR3 protein results from TCRdb running MiXCR on the 5' RACE reads. The data hold some 90,000 distinct CDR3 sequences, with 15% observed a single time. The CDR3 consists of 14 residues. The germline CDR1 and CDR2 sequences are MNHNS and SASEGT. The V and J ends lost 3 bases and 1 base, in that order; junction bases with no gene match: 2. These data are taken from a study of early T cells in non-severe SARS-CoV-2 infection. Study-level findings and limits: VDJdb matching, biased toward anti-spike CD8 responses, missed private and CD4 specificities.

The chain links TRBV6-1 to TRBJ1-1; 7 bases map to TRBD1. The sequence came from an adult who was a healthcare worker with PCR-confirmed SARS-CoV-2 infection or an uninfected control (not recorded which). Input material: whole blood. CDR3 DNA sequence: TGTGCCAGCAGTGAGGACAGGCAGAACACTGAAGCTTTCTTT. The encoded protein is CASSEDRQNTEAFF.